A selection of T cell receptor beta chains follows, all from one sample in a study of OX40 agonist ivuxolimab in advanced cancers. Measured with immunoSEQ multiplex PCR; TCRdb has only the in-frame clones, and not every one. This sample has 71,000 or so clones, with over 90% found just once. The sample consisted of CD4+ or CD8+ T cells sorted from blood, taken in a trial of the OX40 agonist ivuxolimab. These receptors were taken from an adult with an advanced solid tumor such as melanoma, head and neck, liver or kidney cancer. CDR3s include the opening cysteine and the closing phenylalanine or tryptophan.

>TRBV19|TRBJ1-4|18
CASSIDPEREAFREKLFF
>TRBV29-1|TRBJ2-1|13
CSVVGGTDNEQFF
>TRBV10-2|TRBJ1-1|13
CASSAGGATEAFF
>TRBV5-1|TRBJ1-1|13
CASSPRGRLEAFF
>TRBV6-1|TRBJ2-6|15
CASSETGSAANVLTF
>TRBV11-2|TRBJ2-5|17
CASSLADPGLVGETQYF
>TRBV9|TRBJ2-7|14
CASSVGDRDYEQYF
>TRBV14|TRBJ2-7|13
CASSVLQGYEQYF
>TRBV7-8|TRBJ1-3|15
CASSPGGLAGNTIYF
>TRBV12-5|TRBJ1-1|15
CASGLGDSWNTEAFF
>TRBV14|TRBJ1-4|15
CASSQSRPGVEKLFF
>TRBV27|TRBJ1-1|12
CASRGGFTEAFF
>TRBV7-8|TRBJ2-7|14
CATPLSTGTHEQYF
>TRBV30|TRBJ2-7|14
CAWRARWETYEQYF
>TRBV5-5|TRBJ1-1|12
CASSFGGAEAFF
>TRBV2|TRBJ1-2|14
CASREGVWKDGYTF
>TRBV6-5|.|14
CASSYGGTAYEQYF
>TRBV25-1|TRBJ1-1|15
CASNPKRPLGTEAFF
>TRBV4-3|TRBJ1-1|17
CASSQDRLGNLNTEAFF
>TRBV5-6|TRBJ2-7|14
CASSMIGSSYEQYF
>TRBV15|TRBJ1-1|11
CATSRPRSAFF
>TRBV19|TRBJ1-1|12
CASSWENTEAFF
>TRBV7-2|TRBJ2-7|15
CASSLGRQGAYEQYF
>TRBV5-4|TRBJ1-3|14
CASSSAGFGNTIYF
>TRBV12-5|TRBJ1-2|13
CASAGGTHYGYTF
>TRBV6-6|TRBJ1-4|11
CAILEGRQLFF
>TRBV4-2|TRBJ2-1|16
CASSKGASGRANEQFF
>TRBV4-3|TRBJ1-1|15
CASSQEMTGGNEAFF
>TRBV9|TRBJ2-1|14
CASSVTPPDPGQFF
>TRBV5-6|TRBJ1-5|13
CASSLAGGGPQHF
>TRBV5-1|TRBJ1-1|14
CASSLAHRVAEAFF
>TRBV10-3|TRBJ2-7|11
CAISDGLEQYF
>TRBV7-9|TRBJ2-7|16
CASSLETSGAPYEQYF
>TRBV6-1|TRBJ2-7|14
CASSQTGIAYEQYF
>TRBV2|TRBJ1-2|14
CASSEVSGARGYTF
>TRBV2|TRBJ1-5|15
CASTFSGQGNQPQHF
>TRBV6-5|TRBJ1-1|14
CASSYLTTDTEAFF
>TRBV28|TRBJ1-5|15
CASSSGQGDWQPQHF
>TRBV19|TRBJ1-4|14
CATSGWAGGEKLFF
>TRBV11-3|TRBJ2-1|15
CASSSQDRRGNEQFF
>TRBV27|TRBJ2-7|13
CASSRDRGWEQYF
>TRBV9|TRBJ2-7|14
CASSVGSDSYEQYF
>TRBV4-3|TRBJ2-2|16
CASSQVGTGFSGELFF
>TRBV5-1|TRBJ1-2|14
CASSLFGGHYGYTF
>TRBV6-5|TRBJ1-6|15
CASSYSTGGGSPLHF
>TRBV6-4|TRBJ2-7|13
CASFRQGVSEQYF
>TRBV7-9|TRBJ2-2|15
CASSDRLAGTGELFF
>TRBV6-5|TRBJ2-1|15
CASSYGPSGTNEQFF